This T cell receptor (beta chain) was recovered during a study of T cell repertoires in cytomegalovirus infection. CDR3 length: 14 residues. Deletions cut 5 bases from V and 2 bases from J, with 16 bases between. Germline V gene sequence: CDR1 SQVTM, CDR2 ANQGSEA. The sample holds one count of this clonotype. A single record per CDR3 protein comes from TCRdb applying MiXCR to the reads. The sample has more than 400,000 distinct CDR3 sequences, about 25% seen once. The TCR sequence derives from a human donor in good health (CMV status not recorded). Some clones in this sample may be carry-over from other donors' samples. Sequenced material: PBMCs. The J gene is TRBJ2-7, the V gene TRBV29-1; D may be TRBD2 (6 bases). The DNA of the CDR3 is TGCAGCGTTTACGCGGTGGAGGGAACCTACGAGCAGTACTTC. It yields the protein CSVYAVEGTYEQYF.